These T cell receptor beta chains were read from a single sample in a study of CD8+CD57+ T cells in acquired aplastic anemia. TCRdb recomputed calls from the reads with MiXCR, one row per CDR3 protein. The data contain 260,000 or so distinct CDR3 sequences, 40% to 50% of them singletons. Sequencing used sorted CD4+, CD8+, or CD8+CD57+ T cells (not recorded which) from PBMCs. The receptor source for this set is a human donor with aplastic anemia. Each CDR3 is given with its conserved first and last residue. The D gene is left open where the match is weak. Size is stated for part of the rows, as once, few or many counts, or as a class when the clone is expanded.

few	TRBV24-1	TRBJ2-3	.	CATSDPLGASTDTQYF	TGTGCCACCAGTGATCCATTGGGGGCTAGCACAGATACGCAGTATTTT
few	TRBV28	TRBJ1-5	.	CASSETGYAQPQHF	TGTGCCAGCAGTGAAACAGGCTACGCTCAGCCCCAGCATTTT
.	TRBV19	TRBJ2-1	.	CASSLGESSHNEQFF	TGTGCCAGCAGTTTGGGGGAAAGCTCCCACAATGAGCAGTTCTTC
many	TRBV7-9	TRBJ1-2	.	CASSWAGRSNYGYTF	TGTGCCAGCAGCTGGGCCGGGAGATCTAACTATGGCTACACCTTC
few	TRBV7-8	TRBJ2-3	TRBD2	CASSLVGGGSTDTQYF	TGTGCCAGCAGCTTAGTTGGCGGGGGAAGCACAGATACGCAGTATTTT
few	TRBV7-9	TRBJ1-5	.	CASSPTPTEYSNQPQHF	TGTGCCAGCAGTCCGACGCCGACAGAGTATAGCAATCAGCCCCAGCATTTT
few	TRBV6-2/TRBV6-3	TRBJ1-5	.	CASTLTGDPNQPQHF	TGTGCCAGCACCCTCACCGGGGATCCCAATCAGCCCCAGCATTTT
.	TRBV9	TRBJ2-3	.	CASTSRGVTTDTQYF	TGTGCCAGCACCAGCCGAGGGGTCACCACAGATACGCAGTATTTT
many	TRBV12-3/TRBV12-4	TRBJ2-1	TRBD2	CASSAGTRSEQFF	TGTGCCAGCAGTGCCGGGACTAGGAGTGAGCAGTTCTTC
many	TRBV5-6	TRBJ2-2	.	CASSPLVGELFF	TGTGCCAGCAGCCCCCTGGTCGGGGAGCTGTTTTTT
.	TRBV7-8	TRBJ1-2	.	CASSASSNYGYTF	TGTGCCAGCAGCGCCAGCAGCAACTATGGCTACACCTTC
many	TRBV4-3	TRBJ1-5	TRBD1	CASSQGTGLSQPQHF	TGCGCCAGCAGCCAAGGGACAGGTTTGAGTCAGCCCCAGCATTTT
.	TRBV3-1	TRBJ2-5	TRBD2	CASTPHTSGKETQYF	TGTGCCAGCACCCCTCACACTAGCGGCAAAGAGACCCAGTACTTC
.	TRBV6-1	TRBJ2-7	.	CASAGSYSYEQYF	TGTGCCAGCGCGGGCAGTTATTCCTACGAGCAGTACTTC
.	TRBV25-1	TRBJ1-2	.	CASSDRGRYYTF	TGTGCCAGCAGTGATAGAGGCAGGTACTACACCTTC
many	TRBV19	TRBJ1-2	.	CASSVWTSLPNYGYTF	TGTGCCAGTAGTGTCTGGACAAGCCTTCCTAACTATGGCTACACCTTC
many	TRBV11-1	TRBJ1-2	.	CASSLTGFDGYTF	TGTGCCAGCAGCTTAACTGGTTTCGATGGCTACACCTTC
.	TRBV5-1	TRBJ1-2	.	CASSRDLGYGYTF	TGTGCCAGCAGCCGGGACCTGGGGTATGGCTACACCTTC
.	TRBV7-2	TRBJ2-7	TRBD2	CASSLYASGNYEQYF	TGTGCCAGCAGCTTATACGCTAGCGGGAACTACGAGCAGTACTTC
.	TRBV15	TRBJ2-2	TRBD1	CATSTRDRNTGELFF	TGTGCCACCAGCACCCGGGACAGAAACACCGGGGAGCTGTTTTTT
.	TRBV7-3	TRBJ2-1	.	CASSLKRGVNEQFF	TGTGCCAGCAGCTTAAAAAGGGGGGTCAATGAGCAGTTCTTC
many	TRBV19	TRBJ2-2	.	CASSNTNTGELFF	TGTGCCAGTAGTAACACGAACACCGGGGAGCTGTTTTTT
.	TRBV9	TRBJ1-2	TRBD1	CASSVYDRVGNYGYTF	TGTGCCAGCAGCGTTTACGACAGGGTAGGAAACTATGGCTACACCTTC
.	TRBV25-1	TRBJ2-5	TRBD2	CASSDLAGVGETQYF	TGTGCCAGCAGCGATCTAGCGGGAGTCGGAGAGACCCAGTACTTC
many	TRBV4-2	TRBJ2-3	TRBD1	CASTDRGSTDTQYF	TGTGCCAGCACCGACAGGGGTAGCACAGATACGCAGTATTTT
many	TRBV20-1	TRBJ1-3	.	CSARDSGVLGNTIYF	TGCAGTGCTAGGGACTCCGGGGTTCTGGGAAACACCATATATTTT
few	TRBV6-5	TRBJ1-5	.	CASSALPKTVYMSHNQPQHF	TGTGCCAGCAGTGCCCTGCCTAAAACAGTCTACATGAGTCACAATCAGCCCCAGCATTTT
.	TRBV19	TRBJ2-7	TRBD1	CASSKGIDRGFAYEQYF	TGTGCCAGTAGTAAAGGGATAGACAGGGGATTTGCCTACGAGCAGTACTTC
.	TRBV27	TRBJ1-1	.	CASSFSSGRTEAFF	TGTGCCAGCAGTTTCAGCTCAGGGCGCACTGAAGCTTTCTTT
many	TRBV20-1	TRBJ2-1	.	CSARDQSLNEQFF	TGCAGTGCTAGAGACCAATCCTTGAATGAGCAGTTCTTC
many	TRBV3-1	TRBJ1-6	.	CASSPPTQEGSPLHF	TGTGCCAGCAGCCCTCCAACACAGGAAGGTTCACCCCTCCACTTT
.	TRBV7-9	TRBJ2-7	TRBD2	CASSWGTSGSYEQYF	TGTGCCAGCAGCTGGGGGACTAGCGGTTCCTACGAGCAGTACTTC
many	TRBV9	TRBJ1-2	.	CASSPHQGQGGYGYTF	TGTGCCAGCAGCCCTCACCAGGGGCAAGGTGGATATGGCTACACCTTC
.	TRBV7-9	TRBJ1-1	TRBD1	CASSSQGGDTEAFF	TGTGCCAGCAGCTCACAGGGGGGAGACACTGAAGCTTTCTTT
many	TRBV29-1	TRBJ1-1	.	CSVSGGWGPEAFF	TGCAGCGTTTCGGGGGGATGGGGCCCTGAAGCTTTCTTT
.	TRBV29-1	TRBJ1-2	.	CSVVEGISGYTF	TGCAGCGTTGTGGAGGGCATCTCTGGCTACACCTTC
.	TRBV24-1	TRBJ1-2	.	CATSNGAWYGYTF	TGTGCCACCAGTAATGGGGCGTGGTATGGCTACACCTTC
.	TRBV9	TRBJ2-1	.	CASSVGVPLGEQFF	TGTGCCAGCAGCGTAGGAGTTCCACTGGGTGAGCAGTTCTTC
.	TRBV14	TRBJ1-2	.	CASSQGLADGYTF	TGTGCCAGCAGCCAAGGACTAGCGGATGGCTACACCTTC
few	TRBV3-1	TRBJ1-1	.	CASSLVISGVLEAFF	TGTGCCAGCAGCCTAGTAATCTCGGGGGTCTTGGAAGCTTTCTTT
many	TRBV2	TRBJ2-5	TRBD1	CASRGDRETQYF	TGTGCCAGCAGGGGGGACAGAGAGACCCAGTACTTC
few	TRBV5-6	TRBJ1-4	TRBD1	CASSRQGFGIMEKLFF	TGTGCCAGCAGCCGACAGGGGTTTGGGATTATGGAAAAACTGTTTTTT
.	TRBV20-1	TRBJ2-1	.	CSASREWDDNEQFF	TGCAGTGCATCGAGGGAGTGGGATGACAATGAGCAGTTCTTC
few	TRBV6-2/TRBV6-3	TRBJ2-5	.	CASNTRGDQETQYF	TGTGCCAGCAATACCCGGGGAGACCAAGAGACCCAGTACTTC
.	TRBV7-2	TRBJ2-1	TRBD2	CASSSGLARNEQFF	TGTGCCAGCAGCTCGGGACTAGCGAGGAATGAGCAGTTCTTC
many	TRBV19	TRBJ2-7	TRBD2	CASSMSQRGAYEQYF	TGTGCCAGTAGTATGTCCCAGCGGGGGGCCTACGAGCAGTACTTC
many	TRBV7-9	TRBJ2-1	.	CASSLNPRGPDNEQFF	TGTGCCAGCAGCTTGAATCCTCGCGGCCCGGACAATGAGCAGTTCTTC
.	TRBV4-1	TRBJ2-1	.	CASSHLSRTLRSGQFF	TGCGCCAGCAGCCACCTCAGCCGGACCCTCCGATCTGGGCAGTTCTTC
.	TRBV2	TRBJ2-7	TRBD1	CASSGTGWAEQYF	TGTGCCAGCAGTGGGACAGGTTGGGCCGAGCAGTACTTC
.	TRBV20-1	TRBJ1-2	.	CSLTEVYGYTF	TGCAGTTTGACTGAGGTCTATGGCTACACCTTC
many	TRBV3-1	TRBJ2-3	TRBD1	CASSRTGGTDTQYF	TGTGCCAGCAGCCGGACAGGGGGCACAGATACGCAGTATTTT
many	TRBV9	TRBJ2-2	.	CASSDRSGELFF	TGTGCCAGCAGCGATCGTTCCGGGGAGCTGTTTTTT
few	TRBV14	TRBJ1-1	.	CASSLKRGEGRIGANTEAFF	TGTGCCAGCAGCCTAAAGAGGGGGGAGGGGCGAATCGGGGCGAACACTGAAGCTTTCTTT
.	TRBV20-1	TRBJ1-1	TRBD1	CSATGTARGAFF	TGCAGTGCGACCGGGACAGCCAGGGGAGCTTTCTTT
.	TRBV19	TRBJ1-5	.	CASSIVGTYSNQPQHF	TGTGCCAGTAGTATAGTGGGGACTTACAGCAATCAGCCCCAGCATTTT
many	TRBV7-9	TRBJ1-1	.	CASSSQGEKNTEAFF	TGTGCCAGCAGCTCACAAGGGGAGAAGAACACTGAAGCTTTCTTT
.	TRBV7-6	TRBJ2-5	TRBD2	CASSLATSGRAEETQYF	TGTGCCAGCAGCTTAGCGACTAGCGGGAGGGCTGAAGAGACCCAGTACTTC
many	TRBV4-3	TRBJ2-1	TRBD2	CASSHLGRGGYNEQFF	TGCGCCAGCAGCCATCTGGGGCGGGGGGGCTACAATGAGCAGTTCTTC
.	TRBV29-1	TRBJ2-1	.	CRLGTSHEQFF	TGCAGGTTGGGGACTTCACATGAGCAGTTCTTC